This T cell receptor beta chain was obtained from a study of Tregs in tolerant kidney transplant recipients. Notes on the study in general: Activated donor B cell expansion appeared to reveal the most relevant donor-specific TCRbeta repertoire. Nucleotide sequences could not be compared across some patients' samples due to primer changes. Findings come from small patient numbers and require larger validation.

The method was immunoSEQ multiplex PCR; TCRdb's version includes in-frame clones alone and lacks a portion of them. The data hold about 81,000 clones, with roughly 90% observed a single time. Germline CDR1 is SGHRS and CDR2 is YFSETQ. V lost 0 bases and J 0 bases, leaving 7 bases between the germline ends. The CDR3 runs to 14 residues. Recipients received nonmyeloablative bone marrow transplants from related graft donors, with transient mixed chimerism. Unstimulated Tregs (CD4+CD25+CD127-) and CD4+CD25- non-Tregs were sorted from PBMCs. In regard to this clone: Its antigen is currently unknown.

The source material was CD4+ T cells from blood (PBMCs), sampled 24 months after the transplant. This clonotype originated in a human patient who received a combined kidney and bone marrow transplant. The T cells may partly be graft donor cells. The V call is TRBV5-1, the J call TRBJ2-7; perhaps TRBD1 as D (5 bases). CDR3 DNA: TGCGCCAGCAGCTTGGGACAGCCCTCCTACGAGCAGTACTTC. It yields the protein CASSLGQPSYEQYF.